The TCR beta chain under discussion was sequenced for a study of blood T cell repertoires in COVID-19. Study information: T cells, B-cell-depleted T cells, or PBMCs provided the cDNA or gDNA that served as material.

In the original analysis: How many nucleated cells were present was estimated from reference gene primer amplification. Measured with immunoSEQ multiplex PCR; TCRdb has only the in-frame clones, and not every one. That table gives V, J and clone size, and the DNA gave D and trimming. The table includes fewer than 200,000 clones, about 87% detected once. CDR1 and CDR2 (germline): SGDLS, YYNGEE. This CDR3 has 14 residues. The V end was cut by 1 base, the J end by 4 bases, with 11 bases between. This chain links TRBV9 with TRBJ1-1; maybe TRBD1 (6 bases). This TCR derives from a man aged 35 to 55 with active or convalescent COVID-19. Material: peripheral blood. CDR3 bases: TGTGCCAGCAGCGTACAGGGGTCGGGCACTGAAGCTTTCTTT. This codes for CASSVQGSGTEAFF.